A few counts support the clone carrying this T cell receptor beta chain. Its antigen is undetermined. This entry belongs to a study of OX40 agonist ivuxolimab in advanced cancers. As for the study in general: Participants, approximately 81% male, averaged around 60 years of age, ranging from 23 to 79.

Blood sampling was done at baseline, cycle 4 day 1, and cycle 7 day 1. Profiled with immunoSEQ multiplex PCR; TCRdb holds only in-frame clones, not every one. The sample shows approximately 60,000 clones, over 80% of them seen only once. Overall study results and limits: At doses 0.1 to 3.0 mg/kg, CD4+ and CD8+ clones expanded. CD8+ T cells averaged more expanded clones than CD4+.

The CDR3 has 12 residues. V was clipped by 3 bases and J by 6 bases, with 8 bases between them. Germline CDR1 reads KGHSH; CDR2 reads LQKENI. The sequence derives from an adult with an advanced solid tumor such as melanoma, head and neck, liver or kidney cancer. This rearrangement joins TRBV18 to TRBJ1-1; unclear D gene. Source: CD4+ or CD8+ T cells sorted from blood, taken in a trial of the OX40 agonist ivuxolimab. In DNA form, the CDR3 reads TGTGCCAGCTCACCCGGGCAGGCTGAAGCTTTCTTT. Translation: CASSPGQAEAFF.